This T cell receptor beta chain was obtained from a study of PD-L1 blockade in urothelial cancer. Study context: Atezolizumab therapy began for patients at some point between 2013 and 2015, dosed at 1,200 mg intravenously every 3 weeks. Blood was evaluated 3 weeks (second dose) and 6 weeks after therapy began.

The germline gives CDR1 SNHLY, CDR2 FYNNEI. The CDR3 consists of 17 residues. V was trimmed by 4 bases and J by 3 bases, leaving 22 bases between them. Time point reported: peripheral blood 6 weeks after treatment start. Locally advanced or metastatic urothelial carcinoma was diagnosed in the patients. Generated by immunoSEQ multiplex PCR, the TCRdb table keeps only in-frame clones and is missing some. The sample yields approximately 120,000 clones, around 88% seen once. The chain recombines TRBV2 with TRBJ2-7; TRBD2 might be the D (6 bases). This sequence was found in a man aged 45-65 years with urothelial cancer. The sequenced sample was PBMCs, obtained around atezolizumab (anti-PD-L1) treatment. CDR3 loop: CASSGGVEPSGDYEQYF. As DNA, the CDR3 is TGTGCCAGCAGTGGAGGCGTAGAACCTTCGGGGGACTACGAGCAGTACTTC.